This T cell receptor (beta chain) was captured in a study of PD-1 blockade in classical Hodgkin lymphoma. Study findings and constraints: Although disease activity or prior therapy may be involved, causes of the repertoire differences remain undefined. Complete responders showed a baseline diversity that resembled the diversity of newly diagnosed patients. By cycle point C4D1, TCR diversity had risen significantly in CD4+ cells (but not CD8+ cells).

The protocol was immunoSEQ multiplex PCR, while the TCRdb copy is restricted to in-frame clones and leaves out a portion. The sample lists roughly 56,000 clones, 88% seen once, with over 5% in the top ten. The ends were cut back, 2 bases at V and 0 bases at J, with 8 bases in the middle. Germline-derived CDR1 and CDR2 are MNHEY and SMNVEV (reference sequence). The CDR3 spans 15 residues. For this clone: Its antigen is undetermined.

No patient escaped relapse after autologous stem cell transplantation, and brentuximab vedotin exposure varied. Reported best responses ranged across complete response, partial response or progressive disease. The rearrangement links TRBV27 to TRBJ1-3, with D hard to call. This sequence was found in a human donor with classical Hodgkin lymphoma. The source material was peripheral blood mononuclear cells (PBMCs), sampled before the second cycle of nivolumab. CDR3 coding DNA: TGTGCCAGCAGTTTAGGATTTGCCTCTGGAAACACCATATATTTT. Protein sequence: CASSLGFASGNTIYF.